The 19 T cell receptor beta chains below all came from one sample that was sequenced in a study of graft-versus-host responses after intestinal transplantation. Libraries were prepared by immunoSEQ multiplex PCR; TCRdb keeps only in-frame clonotypes and omits some of them. This sample has just under 100,000 clones, with approximately 90% found just once. The source was PBMCs, collected 453 days after intestinal transplant. The receptors stem from a human patient who received an intestinal transplant, so some T cells may come from the graft donor.

This chain joins TRBV6-1 and TRBJ1-2, with TRBD1 matching over 7 bases. In germline, CDR1 is MNHNS, CDR2 SASEGT. There are 14 residues in the CDR3. V shed 1 base and J 7 bases; nucleotides not matched to a gene: 6. CDR3 residues: CASSEGTGFPGYTF. The CDR3 coding sequence is TGTGCCAGCAGTGAAGGGACAGGCTTCCCTGGCTACACCTTC.

The chain carries TRBV27 and TRBJ1-2; 8 nucleotides align to TRBD1. Looked up from germline, CDR1 is MNHEY and CDR2 is SMNVEV (reference sequence). The CDR3 contains 13 residues. Trimming at V came to 7 bases and at J to 4 bases, leaving 5 bases not matched to a gene. The CDR3 here is CASTGGEGYGYTF. CDR3 sequence (DNA): TGTGCCAGCACAGGGGGCGAGGGCTATGGCTACACCTTC.

The V gene is TRBV5-5, the J gene TRBJ1-2; D is unclear. V gave up 1 base and J gave up 2 bases, with 9 bases separating them. The CDR3 sequence is 14 residues long. Germline CDR1 SGHKS, CDR2 YYEKEE (reference sequence). The DNA for the CDR3 is TGTGCCAGCAGCTTGATGCGAGGGAACTATGGCTACACCTTC. Amino acids: CASSLMRGNYGYTF.

The genes are TRBV6-5 and TRBJ1-1, with D possibly being TRBD1 (5 bases). The CDR3 extends over 14 amino acids. CDR1 MNHEY and CDR2 SVGAGI come from the germline V gene. V was clipped by 6 bases and J by 2 bases, with 13 bases between them. The CDR3, as DNA: TGTGCCAGCAGCCTCCGGGGCCCCAACACTGAAGCTTTCTTT. Translation: CASSLRGPNTEAFF.

The V call is TRBV6-5, the J call TRBJ2-3; 7 positions agree with TRBD1. The CDR3 is 15 amino acids. The germline V gene encodes CDR1 MNHEY and CDR2 SVGAGI. After removal of 7 bases from V and 3 bases from J, the junction contained 10 bases not matched to a gene. CDR3 bases: TGTGCCAGCACCACCGGGGCAGGGGGTACAGATACGCAGTATTTT. The encoded protein is CASTTGAGGTDTQYF.

Concerning this clone itself: Other DNA sequences in the same sample also yield this CDR3. The gene calls are TRBV14 and TRBJ2-7; a weak D match, TRBD1 (6 bases). This CDR3 has 15 amino acids. The germline V and J ends were trimmed by 4 bases and 4 bases, with 17 bases remaining between them. Germline V gene data show CDR1 as SGHDN and CDR2 as FVKESK. This CDR3 reads CASSLTGTVGYEQYF. CDR3 coding DNA: TGTGCCAGCAGCCTCACAGGGACGGTGGGTTACGAGCAGTACTTC.

This chain uses TRBV6-6 with TRBJ2-1, with 9 bases matching TRBD2. The CDR3 sequence is 16 residues long. Germline CDR1 reads MNHNY; CDR2 reads SVGAGI (reference sequence). With 1 base clipped from V and 6 bases from J, the junction kept 7 bases outside the gene matches. The CDR3 bases are TGTGCCAGCAGTTACTTCGCTAGCGGGGTCTCCAATGAGCAGTTCTTC. Translation: CASSYFASGVSNEQFF.

The chain combines TRBV5-1 with TRBJ1-4; D is possibly TRBD1 (5 bases). Per germline, CDR1 SGHRS and CDR2 YFSETQ. This CDR3 region has 19 residues. V lost 0 bases and J 1 base, leaving 19 bases between the germline ends. CDR3 loop: CASSLGLIGATKTNEKLFF. CDR3 in DNA: TGCGCCAGCAGCTTGGGTCTTATAGGGGCCACGAAAACTAATGAAAAACTGTTTTTT. The entire variable domain, with the rest obtained from reference TRBV5-1 and TRBJ1-4, is as follows: KAGVTQTPRYLIKTRGQQVTLSCSPISGHRSVSWYQQTPGQGLQFLFEYFSETQRNKGNFPGRFSGRQFSNSRSEMNVSTLELGDSALYLCASSLGLIGATKTNEKLFFGSGTQLSVL.

CDR3 sequence: CASTPFGLGEKLFF. The CDR3 nucleotides are TGTGCCAGCACCCCCTTTGGGTTAGGAGAAAAACTGTTTTTT. The chain is built from TRBV9 and TRBJ1-4; D is ambiguous. The CDR3 has 14 residues. Germline V gives CDR1 SGDLS, CDR2 YYNGEE. The germline V and J ends were trimmed by 6 bases and 8 bases, with 17 bases remaining between them.

The chain recombines TRBV5-1 with TRBJ2-2; 7 nucleotides agree with TRBD1. Unmatched junction bases numbered 11, after V lost 1 base and J lost 8 bases. The CDR3 contains 16 residues. Germline V gene data show CDR1 as SGHRS and CDR2 as YFSETQ. CDR3 nucleotide sequence: TGCGCCAGCAGCTTGACAGGGGCCGCCCCACGAGGGGAGCTGTTTTTT. Translation gives CASSLTGAAPRGELFF.

The chain uses TRBV18 and TRBJ2-4, with D perhaps matching TRBD1 (5 bases). Germline V lookup: CDR1 KGHSH, CDR2 LQKENI. The CDR3 is 16 residues long. Trimming shortened V by 1 base and J by 0 bases, and 10 bases separated the two germline ends. This CDR3 reads CASSPRRVRAKNIQYF. The CDR3 region has the DNA TGTGCCAGCTCACCACGCAGGGTGCGAGCCAAAAACATTCAGTACTTC.

Worth noting for this clone: This sample includes further DNA sequences coding for the same CDR3. This chain connects TRBV6-6 to TRBJ2-5; D remains ambiguous. The ends were cut back, 2 bases at V and 5 bases at J, with 3 bases in the middle. Germline V CDR1 and CDR2: MNHNY, SVGAGI (reference sequence). The CDR3 covers 11 residues. The DNA for the CDR3 is TGTGCCAGCAGTTACGGGGAGACCCAGTACTTC. Amino acids: CASSYGETQYF.

The rearrangement links TRBV7-2 to TRBJ2-1, with 10 positions matching TRBD2. Germline CDR1 is SGHTA and CDR2 is FQGNSA. The trim removed 9 bases at V and 8 bases at J, leaving 7 bases unmatched. CDR3 length equals 13 residues. The CDR3 DNA reads TGTGCCAGAGCGGGGGGGCCTTTGGATGAGCAGTTCTTC. As protein: CARAGGPLDEQFF. Full variable domain (outside the CDR3, taken from reference TRBV7-2 and TRBJ2-1): GAGVSQSPSNKVTEKGKDVELRCDPISGHTALYWYRQSLGQGLEFLIYFQGNSAPDKSGLPSDRFSAERTGGSVSTLTIQRTQQEDSAVYLCARAGGPLDEQFFGPGTRLTVL.

The rearrangement links TRBV9 to TRBJ2-5; 7 nucleotides align to TRBD1. CDR1 is SGDLS and CDR2 is YYNGEE in the germline V gene. The CDR3 has 14 residues. With 2 bases clipped from V and 4 bases from J, the junction kept 5 bases outside the gene matches. CDR3 in amino acids: CASSVQGVAETQYF. Here the CDR3 DNA reads TGTGCCAGCAGCGTCCAGGGGGTAGCAGAGACCCAGTACTTC.

This rearrangement joins TRBV11-2 to TRBJ1-1; D unclear. The V end was cut by 5 bases, the J end by 1 base, with 8 bases between. The V gene's germline CDR1 is SGHAT and CDR2 FQNNGV. This CDR3 is 13 amino acids long. The CDR3 loop reads CASSPLGNTEAFF. Here the CDR3 DNA reads TGTGCCAGCAGCCCTCTAGGGAACACTGAAGCTTTCTTT.

V gene TRBV19 combines with J gene TRBJ1-1, with D uncertain. The CDR3 sequence is 12 residues long. V was cut by 4 bases and J by 11 bases, with 14 bases left in between. CDR1 and CDR2 (germline): LNHDA, SQIVND (reference sequence). The CDR3 sequence is CASSREDFGAFF. CDR3 nucleotides: TGTGCCAGTAGTAGGGAGGACTTTGGCGCTTTCTTT.

The chain employs TRBV29-1 and TRBJ2-6, with D perhaps matching TRBD1 (6 bases). The V gene lost 3 bases and the J gene lost 1 base, with 10 bases spanning the gap. This CDR3 comprises 15 residues. Germline lookup yields CDR1 SQVTM and CDR2 ANQGSEA. DNA of the CDR3: TGCAGCGTTGACAGGACAGAATCTGGGGCCAACGTCCTGACTTTC. Amino acids: CSVDRTESGANVLTF.

In DNA, the CDR3 is TGTGCCAGCAGCTTAGGTGAGAACACTGAAGCTTTCTTT. It codes for CASSLGENTEAFF. The chain links TRBV7-3 to TRBJ1-1; D call uncertain. This CDR3 is 13 amino acids long. V lost 2 bases and J 1 base, leaving 5 bases between the germline ends. Germline-derived CDR1 and CDR2 are SGHTA and FQGTGA.

The chain carries TRBV4-1 and TRBJ2-5; 8 positions match TRBD1. The DNA end is a closer match to TRBJ2-7, so the J assignment may be wrong. Germline CDR1 reads MGHRA; CDR2 reads YSYEKL. The CDR3 extends over 16 amino acids. CDR3 sequence reads: CASSPQGQGTPYEQYF. Here the CDR3 DNA reads TGCGCCAGCAGCCCCCAAGGACAGGGCACCCCCTACGAGCAGTACTTC.